This T cell receptor beta chain comes out of a study of T cells after yellow fever vaccination. This clonotype appeared a few times. CDR3 size: 15 residues. With V trimmed by 6 bases and J by 5 bases, 11 bases remained unmatched. TCRdb re-derived calls from the 5' RACE reads in MiXCR, one entry per CDR3 protein. The data contain nearly 550,000 distinct CDR3 sequences, 19% of them singletons. The sequence was obtained from a man in his thirties or forties who received the YFV17D yellow fever vaccine. Source: PBMCs, taken 15 days after the yellow fever booster vaccination. The chain recombines TRBV12-3 or TRBV12-4 with TRBJ2-5; 8 bases map to TRBD2. The CDR3 sequence is CASRPGLAPTETQYF. In DNA, the CDR3 is TGTGCCAGCAGACCCGGACTAGCTCCAACGGAGACCCAGTACTTC.